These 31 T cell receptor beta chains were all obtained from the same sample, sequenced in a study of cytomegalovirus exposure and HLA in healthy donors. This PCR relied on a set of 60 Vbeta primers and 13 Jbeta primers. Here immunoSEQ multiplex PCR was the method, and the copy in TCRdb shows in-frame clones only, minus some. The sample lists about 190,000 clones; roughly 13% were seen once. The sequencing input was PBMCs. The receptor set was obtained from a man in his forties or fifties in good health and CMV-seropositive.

CDR3 sequence (DNA): TGTGCCAGCAGTTTAGGGGGGAGGCAGCCCTATGGCTACACCTTC. Translation gives CASSLGGRQPYGYTF. The chain has TRBV28 and TRBJ1-2; D may be TRBD1 (5 bases). CDR3 length equals 15 residues. The germline CDR1 and CDR2 sequences are MDHEN and SYDVKM. V was trimmed by 2 bases and J by 4 bases, leaving 14 bases between them.

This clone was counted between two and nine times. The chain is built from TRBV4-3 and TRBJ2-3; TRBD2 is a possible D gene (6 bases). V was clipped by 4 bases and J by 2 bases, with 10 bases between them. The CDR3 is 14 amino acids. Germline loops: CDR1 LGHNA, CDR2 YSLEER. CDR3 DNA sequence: TGCGCCAGCAGCCTTAGCGGATTCACAGATACGCAGTATTTT. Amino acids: CASSLSGFTDTQYF.

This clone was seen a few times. CDR3 in amino acids: CASSLGGVVTDTQYF. In DNA, the CDR3 is TGTGCCAGCAGCTTAGGGGGGGTCGTCACAGATACGCAGTATTTT. The rearrangement uses TRBV7-3 and TRBJ2-3; 7 positions agree with TRBD2. The germline V gene encodes CDR1 SGHTA and CDR2 FQGTGA. The V gene end was trimmed by 2 bases and the J gene end by 2 bases; junction bases not matched to a gene: 4. The CDR3 is made up of 15 amino acids. The whole variable domain, remainder taken from reference TRBV7-3 and TRBJ2-3, is GAGVSQTPSNKVTEKGKYVELRCDPISGHTALYWYRQSLGQGPEFLIYFQGTGAADDSGLPNDRFFAVRPEGSVSTLKIQRTERGDSAVYLCASSLGGVVTDTQYFGPGTRLTVL.

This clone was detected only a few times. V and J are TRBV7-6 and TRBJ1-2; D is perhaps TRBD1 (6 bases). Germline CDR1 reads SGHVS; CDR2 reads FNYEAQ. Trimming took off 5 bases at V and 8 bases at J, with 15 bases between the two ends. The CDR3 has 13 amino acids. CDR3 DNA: TGTGCCAGCAGCCCGCAGGGGTCGGGAGGCTACACCTTC. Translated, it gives CASSPQGSGGYTF.

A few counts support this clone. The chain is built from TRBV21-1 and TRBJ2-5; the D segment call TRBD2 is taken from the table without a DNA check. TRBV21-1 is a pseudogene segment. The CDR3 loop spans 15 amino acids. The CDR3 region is CASSSRVGRYGTQYF. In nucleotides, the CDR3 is TGTGCCAGCAGCTCCCGTGTAGGGAGATACGGGACCCAGTACTTC.

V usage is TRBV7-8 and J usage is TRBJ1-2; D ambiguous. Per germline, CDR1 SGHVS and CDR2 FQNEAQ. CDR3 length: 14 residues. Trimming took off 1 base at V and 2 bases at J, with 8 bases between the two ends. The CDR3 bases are TGTGCCAGCAGCTTAGGCCACAAGAACTATGGCTACACCTTC. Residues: CASSLGHKNYGYTF.

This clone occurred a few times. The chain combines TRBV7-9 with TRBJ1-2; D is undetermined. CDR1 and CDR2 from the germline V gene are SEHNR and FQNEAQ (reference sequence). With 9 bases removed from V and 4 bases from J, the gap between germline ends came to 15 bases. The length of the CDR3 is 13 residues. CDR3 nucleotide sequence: TGTGCCAGAAGTGCCGGGAGCGTCTATGGCTACACCTTC. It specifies CARSAGSVYGYTF.

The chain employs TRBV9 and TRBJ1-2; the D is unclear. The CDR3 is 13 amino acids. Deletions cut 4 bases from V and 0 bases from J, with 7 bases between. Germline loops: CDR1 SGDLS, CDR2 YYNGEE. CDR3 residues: CASSIDTNYGYTF. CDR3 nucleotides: TGTGCCAGCAGCATCGACACTAACTATGGCTACACCTTC.

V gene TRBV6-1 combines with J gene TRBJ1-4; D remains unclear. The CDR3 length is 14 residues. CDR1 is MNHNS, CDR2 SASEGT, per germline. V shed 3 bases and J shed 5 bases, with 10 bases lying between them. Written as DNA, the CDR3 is TGTGCCAGCAGTGAGGGCGTAAGAAATGAAAAACTGTTTTTT. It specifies CASSEGVRNEKLFF.

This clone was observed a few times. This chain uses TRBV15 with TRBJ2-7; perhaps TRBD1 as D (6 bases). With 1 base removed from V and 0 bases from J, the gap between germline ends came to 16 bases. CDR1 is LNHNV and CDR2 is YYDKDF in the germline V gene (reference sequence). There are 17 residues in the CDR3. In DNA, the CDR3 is TGTGCCACCAGCAGAGGTCCCCTACAGGGTTCCTCCTACGAGCAGTACTTC. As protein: CATSRGPLQGSSYEQYF.

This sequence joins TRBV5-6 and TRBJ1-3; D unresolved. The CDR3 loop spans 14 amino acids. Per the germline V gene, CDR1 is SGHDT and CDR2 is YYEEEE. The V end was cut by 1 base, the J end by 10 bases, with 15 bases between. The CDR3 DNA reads TGTGCCAGCAGCTTGTCAAGTCCGGGCGGGACCATATATTTT. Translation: CASSLSSPGGTIYF.

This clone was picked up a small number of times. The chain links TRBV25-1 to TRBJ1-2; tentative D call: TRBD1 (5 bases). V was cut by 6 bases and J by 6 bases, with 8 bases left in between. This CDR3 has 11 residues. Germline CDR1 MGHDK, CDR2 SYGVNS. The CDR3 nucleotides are TGTGCCAGCAGGGGGGGAAATGGCTACACCTTC. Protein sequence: CASRGGNGYTF.

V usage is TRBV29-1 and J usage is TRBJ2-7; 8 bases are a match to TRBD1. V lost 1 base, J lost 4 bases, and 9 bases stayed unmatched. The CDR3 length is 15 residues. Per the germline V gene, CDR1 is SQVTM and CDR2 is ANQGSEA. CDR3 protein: CSVEVRQGTVYEQYF. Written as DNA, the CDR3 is TGCAGCGTTGAAGTGCGACAGGGGACCGTATACGAGCAGTACTTC.

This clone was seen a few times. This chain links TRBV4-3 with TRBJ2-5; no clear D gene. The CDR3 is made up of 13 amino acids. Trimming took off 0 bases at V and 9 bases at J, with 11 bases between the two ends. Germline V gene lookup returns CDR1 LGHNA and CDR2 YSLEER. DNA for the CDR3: TGCGCCAGCAGCCAAGATCTGTCCCCCGCCCAGTACTTC. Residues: CASSQDLSPAQYF.

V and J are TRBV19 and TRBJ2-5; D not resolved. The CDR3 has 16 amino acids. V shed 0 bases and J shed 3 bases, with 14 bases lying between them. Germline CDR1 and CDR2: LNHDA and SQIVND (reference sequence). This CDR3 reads CASSIDLSNKKETQYF. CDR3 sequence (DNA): TGTGCCAGTAGTATAGATCTCAGTAATAAGAAAGAGACCCAGTACTTC.

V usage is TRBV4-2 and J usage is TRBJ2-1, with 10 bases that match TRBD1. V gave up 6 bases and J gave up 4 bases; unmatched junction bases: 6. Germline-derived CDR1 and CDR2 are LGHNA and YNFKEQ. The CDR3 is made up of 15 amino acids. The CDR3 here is CASSPGTGDYNEQFF. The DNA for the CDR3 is TGTGCCAGCAGTCCCGGGACAGGGGATTACAATGAGCAGTTCTTC.

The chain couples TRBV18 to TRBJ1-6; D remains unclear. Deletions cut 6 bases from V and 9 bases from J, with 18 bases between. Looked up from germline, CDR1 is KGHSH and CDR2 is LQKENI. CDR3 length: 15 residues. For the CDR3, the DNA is TGTGCCAGCTCCCCGAGGGCCGACGTGAGTTCACCCCTCCACTTT. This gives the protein CASSPRADVSSPLHF.

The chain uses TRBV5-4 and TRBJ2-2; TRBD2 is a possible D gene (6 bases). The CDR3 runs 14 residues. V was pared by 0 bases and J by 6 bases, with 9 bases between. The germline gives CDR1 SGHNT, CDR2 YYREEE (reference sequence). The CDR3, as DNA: TGTGCCAGCAGCTTGGGACTAGGGGCCGGGGAGCTGTTTTTT. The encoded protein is CASSLGLGAGELFF. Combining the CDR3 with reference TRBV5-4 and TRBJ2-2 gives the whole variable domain ETGVTQSPTHLIKTRGQQVTLRCSSQSGHNTVSWYQQALGQGPQFIFQYYREEENGRGNFPPRFSGLQFPNYSSELNVNALELDDSALYLCASSLGLGAGELFFGEGSRLTVL.

Here the CDR3 reads CASRSPLSTDTQYF. As DNA, the CDR3 is TGTGCCAGCAGGTCCCCCCTTAGCACAGATACGCAGTATTTT. The V call is TRBV2, the J call TRBJ2-3; no clear D gene. The CDR3 spans 14 residues. CDR1 is SNHLY, CDR2 FYNNEI, per germline. Trimming stripped 6 bases from V and 0 bases from J, with 10 bases between.

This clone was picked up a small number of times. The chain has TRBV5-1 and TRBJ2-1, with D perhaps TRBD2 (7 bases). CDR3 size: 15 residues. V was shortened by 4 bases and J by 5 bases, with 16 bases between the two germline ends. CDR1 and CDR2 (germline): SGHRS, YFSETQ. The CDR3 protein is CASSRGASPNNEQFF. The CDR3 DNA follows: TGCGCCAGCAGCCGGGGGGCTTCGCCTAACAATGAGCAGTTCTTC.

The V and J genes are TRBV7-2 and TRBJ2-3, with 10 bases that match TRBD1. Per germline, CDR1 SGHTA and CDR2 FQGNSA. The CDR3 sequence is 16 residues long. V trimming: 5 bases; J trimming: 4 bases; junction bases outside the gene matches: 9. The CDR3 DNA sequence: TGTGCCAGCAGCCATTCCGAGACAGGGGGCGCAGATACGCAGTATTTT. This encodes CASSHSETGGADTQYF.

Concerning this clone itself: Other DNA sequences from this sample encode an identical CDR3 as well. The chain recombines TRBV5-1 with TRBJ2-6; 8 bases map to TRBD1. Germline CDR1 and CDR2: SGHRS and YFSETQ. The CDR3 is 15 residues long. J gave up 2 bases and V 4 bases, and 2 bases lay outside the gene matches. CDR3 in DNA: TGCGCCAGCAGCCTACAGGGGGCTGGGGCCAACGTCCTGACTTTC. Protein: CASSLQGAGANVLTF.

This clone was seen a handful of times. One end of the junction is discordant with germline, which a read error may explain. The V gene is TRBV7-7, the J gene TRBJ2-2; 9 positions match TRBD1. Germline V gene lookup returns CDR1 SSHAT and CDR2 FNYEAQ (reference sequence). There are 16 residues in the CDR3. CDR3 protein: CASSPLTGGPLGELFF. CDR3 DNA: TGTGCTAGCAGCCCACTCACAGGGGGCCCTTTGGGGGAGCTGTTTTTT.

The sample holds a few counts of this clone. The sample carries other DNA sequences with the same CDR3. CDR3 nucleotides: TGTGCCAGCAGCTTGCAAGGGGGCGACTATGGCTACACCTTC. Amino acids: CASSLQGGDYGYTF. The rearrangement links TRBV5-4 to TRBJ1-2; the match to TRBD1 covers 7 bases. Germline loops: CDR1 SGHNT, CDR2 YYREEE (reference sequence). CDR3 length equals 14 residues. V shed 1 base and J 3 bases; nucleotides not matched to a gene: 3.

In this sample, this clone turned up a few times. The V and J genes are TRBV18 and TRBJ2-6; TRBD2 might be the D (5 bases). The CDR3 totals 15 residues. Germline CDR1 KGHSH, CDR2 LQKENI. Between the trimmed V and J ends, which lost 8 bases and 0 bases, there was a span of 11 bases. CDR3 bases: TGTGCCAGCGCGACGGGAAACTCTGGGGCCAACGTCCTGACTTTC. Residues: CASATGNSGANVLTF.

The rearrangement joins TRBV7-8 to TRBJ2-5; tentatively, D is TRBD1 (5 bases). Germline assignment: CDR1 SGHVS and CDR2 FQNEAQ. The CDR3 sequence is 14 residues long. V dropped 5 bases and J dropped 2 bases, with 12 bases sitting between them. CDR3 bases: TGTGCCAGCAGCCCTTCGACAGTTCAAGAGACCCAGTACTTC. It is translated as CASSPSTVQETQYF.

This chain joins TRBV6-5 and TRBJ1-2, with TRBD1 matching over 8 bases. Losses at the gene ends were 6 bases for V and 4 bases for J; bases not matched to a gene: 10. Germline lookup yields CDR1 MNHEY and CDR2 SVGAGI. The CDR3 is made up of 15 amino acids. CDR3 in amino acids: CASRGADRVVYGYTF. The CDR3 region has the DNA TGTGCCAGCAGAGGAGCGGACAGGGTTGTCTATGGCTACACCTTC.

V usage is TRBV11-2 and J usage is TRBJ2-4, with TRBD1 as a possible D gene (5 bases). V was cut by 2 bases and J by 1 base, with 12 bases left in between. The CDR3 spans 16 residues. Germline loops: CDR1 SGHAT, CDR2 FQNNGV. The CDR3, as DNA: TGTGCCAGCAGCTTATCATCAGGGTTCGCCAAAAACATTCAGTACTTC. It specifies CASSLSSGFAKNIQYF.

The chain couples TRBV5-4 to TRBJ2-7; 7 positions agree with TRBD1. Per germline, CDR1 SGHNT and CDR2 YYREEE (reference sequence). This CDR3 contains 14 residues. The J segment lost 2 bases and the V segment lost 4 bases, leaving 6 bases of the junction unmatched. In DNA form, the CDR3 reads TGTGCCAGCAGCGCTACGACAGGGACCTACGAGCAGTACTTC. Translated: CASSATTGTYEQYF.

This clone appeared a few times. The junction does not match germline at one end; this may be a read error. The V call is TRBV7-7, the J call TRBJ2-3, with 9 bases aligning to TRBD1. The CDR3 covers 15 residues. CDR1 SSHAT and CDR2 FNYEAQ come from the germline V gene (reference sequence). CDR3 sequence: CASSLTGGDTDTQYF. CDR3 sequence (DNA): TGTGCTAGCAGCTTGACAGGGGGGGACACAGATACGCAGTATTTT.

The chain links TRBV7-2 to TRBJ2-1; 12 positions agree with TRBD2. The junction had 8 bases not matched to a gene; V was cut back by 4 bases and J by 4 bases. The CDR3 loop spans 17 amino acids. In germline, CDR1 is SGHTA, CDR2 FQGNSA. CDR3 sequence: CASSSSRTSGVYNEQFF. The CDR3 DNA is TGTGCCAGCAGCTCTTCGCGGACTAGCGGGGTTTACAATGAGCAGTTCTTC.